These 29 T cell receptor beta chains were sequenced from one sample in a study of glioma-infiltrating T cells after dendritic cell vaccination. Repertoires were generated with immunoSEQ multiplex PCR, while TCRdb's copy carries only in-frame clones and drops some. The data contain approximately 91,000 clones, roughly 77% of them seen just once; the ten biggest clones take up less than 2.5%. This sample's time point: after dendritic cell vaccination, including at tumor progression/relapse. The specimen was blood, collected after dendritic cell vaccination. Receptors were obtained from a human donor with glioblastoma.

The V call is TRBV27, the J call TRBJ2-7, with D maybe TRBD2 (7 bases). CDR3 size: 15 residues. The germline gives CDR1 MNHEY, CDR2 SMNVEV (reference sequence). Trimming pared 3 bases from V and 0 bases from J, leaving 12 bases between. Here the CDR3 reads CASSFQGGGSYEQYF. CDR3 DNA sequence: TGTGCCAGCAGTTTCCAGGGAGGGGGCTCCTACGAGCAGTACTTC.

The rearrangement links TRBV19 to TRBJ1-5; tentatively, D is TRBD1 (5 bases). Germline values: CDR1 LNHDA, CDR2 SQIVND (reference sequence). Deletions cut 1 base from V and 7 bases from J, with 11 bases between. CDR3 length: 14 residues. CDR3 protein: CASSIVGAKQPQHF. The CDR3 DNA sequence: TGTGCCAGTAGTATAGTTGGGGCTAAGCAGCCCCAGCATTTT.

The rearrangement links TRBV7-2 to TRBJ2-2; unclear D gene. The V end was cut by 3 bases, the J end by 7 bases, with 15 bases between. The length of the CDR3 is 15 residues. Germline lookup yields CDR1 SGHTA and CDR2 FQGNSA. Here the CDR3 DNA reads TGTGCCAGCAGCTTGAGGTTCTCGGTGGGCGGGGAGCTGTTTTTT. Residues: CASSLRFSVGGELFF.

The gene calls are TRBV28 and TRBJ1-6; TRBD1 matches at 7 bases. The CDR3 extends over 16 amino acids. Per the germline V gene, CDR1 is MDHEN and CDR2 is SYDVKM. V trimming: 3 bases; J trimming: 3 bases; junction bases outside the gene matches: 5. In DNA, the CDR3 is TGTGCCAGCAGTTTGGGACAGAAGTTCTATAATTCACCCCTCCACTTT. Protein product: CASSLGQKFYNSPLHF.

V and J are TRBV5-1 and TRBJ1-1; tentative D call: TRBD1 (6 bases). Trimming pared 6 bases from V and 5 bases from J, leaving 17 bases between. The CDR3 runs to 14 residues. Germline V lookup: CDR1 SGHRS, CDR2 YFSETQ. DNA of the CDR3: TGCGCCAGCACATTTTCACAGGGAGGGACTGAAGCTTTCTTT. Translation: CASTFSQGGTEAFF. Together with reference TRBV5-1 and TRBJ1-1, the CDR3 gives the full variable domain: KAGVTQTPRYLIKTRGQQVTLSCSPISGHRSVSWYQQTPGQGLQFLFEYFSETQRNKGNFPGRFSGRQFSNSRSEMNVSTLELGDSALYLCASTFSQGGTEAFFGQGTRLTVV.

J is TRBJ2-1 and V is TRBV11-3, with D perhaps TRBD1 (5 bases). CDR3 size: 15 residues. Trimming took 5 bases from V and 0 from J, leaving 11 bases between them. From germline, CDR1 is SGHNT and CDR2 YENEEA. CDR3 DNA: TGTGCCAGCAGCGCCGCTAGGGGCTCCTACAATGAGCAGTTCTTC. Protein product: CASSAARGSYNEQFF. The full variable domain, its missing parts supplied by reference TRBV11-3 and TRBJ2-1, is EAGVVQSPRYKIIEKKQPVAFWCNPISGHNTLYWYLQNLGQGPELLIRYENEEAVDDSQLPKDRFSAERLKGVDSTLKIQPAELGDSAVYLCASSAARGSYNEQFFGPGTRLTVL.

V and J are TRBV27 and TRBJ2-1; tentative D call: TRBD1 (6 bases). The CDR3 has 15 amino acids. Germline V gene lookup returns CDR1 MNHEY and CDR2 SMNVEV (reference sequence). V lost 6 bases and J lost 0, with 12 bases in between. The CDR3 sequence is CASRLGGSSYNEQFF. CDR3 nucleotide sequence: TGTGCCAGCAGACTAGGGGGTTCCTCCTACAATGAGCAGTTCTTC.

The rearrangement links TRBV21-1 to TRBJ2-7; TRBD1, the table's D call, was not compared with the DNA. TRBV21-1 is an annotated pseudogene. The CDR3 has 15 amino acids. The CDR3: CASSKDTAGALEQYV. The CDR3, as DNA: TGTGCCAGCAGCAAAGATACGGCAGGGGCCCTGGAGCAGTACGTC.

The table lists this clone with a few counts. The gene calls are TRBV6-5 and TRBJ2-6; weak D call: TRBD1 (5 bases). This CDR3 has 15 residues. Germline CDR1 is MNHEY and CDR2 is SVGAGI. V lost 6 bases, J lost 4 bases, and 13 bases lay in between. CDR3 sequence: CASRLQGPGANVLTF. The CDR3 coding sequence is TGTGCCAGCAGACTTCAGGGTCCCGGGGCCAACGTCCTGACTTTC.

The V and J genes are TRBV5-6 and TRBJ2-3; 7 bases are shared with TRBD2. Looked up from germline, CDR1 is SGHDT and CDR2 is YYEEEE. This CDR3 is 16 amino acids long. V was pared by 4 bases and J by 1 base, with 9 bases of the junction left unmatched. CDR3: CASSKGLSGGTDTQYF. The CDR3 region has the DNA TGTGCCAGCAGCAAGGGACTAAGCGGGGGCACAGATACGCAGTATTTT. Filled out from reference TRBV5-6 and TRBJ2-3, the complete variable domain reads DAGVTQSPTHLIKTRGQQVTLRCSPKSGHDTVSWYQQALGQGPQFIFQYYEEEERQRGNFPDRFSGHQFPNYSSELNVNALLLGDSALYLCASSKGLSGGTDTQYFGPGTRLTVL.

The rearrangement joins TRBV7-2 to TRBJ1-5; TRBD1 might be the D (6 bases). Germline assignment: CDR1 SGHTA and CDR2 FQGNSA. This CDR3 is built from 16 residues. Trimming shortened V by 4 bases and J by 4 bases, and 17 bases separated the two germline ends. For the CDR3, the DNA is TGTGCCAGCAGCTCCGATAGGGGGGGAGGGAATCAGCCCCAGCATTTT. It translates to CASSSDRGGGNQPQHF. The variable domain in full, with the rest retrieved from reference TRBV7-2 and TRBJ1-5, is GAGVSQSPSNKVTEKGKDVELRCDPISGHTALYWYRQSLGQGLEFLIYFQGNSAPDKSGLPSDRFSAERTGGSVSTLTIQRTQQEDSAVYLCASSSDRGGGNQPQHFGDGTRLSIL.

This chain uses TRBV9 with TRBJ2-2; D is perhaps TRBD2 (6 bases). The CDR3 spans 16 residues. V gave up 1 base and J gave up 2 bases, with 12 bases separating them. Germline values: CDR1 SGDLS, CDR2 YYNGEE. CDR3 bases: TGTGCCAGCAGCGTACTCCAGCGGGCAAACACCGGGGAGCTGTTTTTT. Translated, it gives CASSVLQRANTGELFF.

DNA for the CDR3: TGCGCCAGCAGCTTGGTAGCGGGAGAGCGTGAGACCCAGTACTTC. This gives the protein CASSLVAGERETQYF. The chain is built from TRBV5-1 and TRBJ2-5, with TRBD2 identical over 9 bases. Germline CDR1 SGHRS, CDR2 YFSETQ. This CDR3 is 15 amino acids long. J lost 5 bases, V lost 0 bases, and 5 bases had no gene match.

The chain links TRBV6-1 to TRBJ1-3; 8 nucleotides line up with TRBD1. Germline V gives CDR1 MNHNS, CDR2 SASEGT. The V and J ends lost 2 bases and 0 bases, in that order; junction bases with no gene match: 6. The length of the CDR3 is 17 residues. CDR3 amino acids: CASSEQGAPGSGNTIYF. The CDR3, as DNA: TGTGCCAGCAGTGAACAGGGGGCCCCTGGCTCTGGAAACACCATATATTTT.

The gene calls are TRBV2 and TRBJ1-5, with 9 bases fitting TRBD1. The ends lost 8 bases at V and 4 bases at J; junction bases unmatched: 3. This CDR3 region has 13 residues. Germline-derived CDR1 and CDR2 are SNHLY and FYNNEI. The CDR3 DNA is TGTGCCAGCGGTGGGACAGGGAATCAGCCCCAGCATTTT. It specifies CASGGTGNQPQHF.

The chain is built from TRBV13 and TRBJ1-5; 7 bases map to TRBD1. The trim removed 4 bases at V and 4 bases at J, leaving 7 bases unmatched. Germline assignment: CDR1 PRHDT and CDR2 FYEKMQ (reference sequence). The CDR3 is 15 amino acids. The CDR3 here is CASSSSTGPNQPQHF. CDR3 nucleotide sequence: TGTGCCAGCAGCTCGTCGACAGGGCCTAATCAGCCCCAGCATTTT. The full variable domain, rest sourced from reference TRBV13 and TRBJ1-5, is AAGVIQSPRHLIKEKRETATLKCYPIPRHDTVYWYQQGPGQDPQFLISFYEKMQSDKGSIPDRFSAQQFSDYHSELNMSSLELGDSALYFCASSSSTGPNQPQHFGDGTRLSIL.

In this sample, this clone turned up many times. For the CDR3, the DNA is TGTGCCAGCAACTCGGGGAACACCATATATTTT. Translation: CASNSGNTIYF. The chain couples TRBV5-6 to TRBJ1-3; no definite D call. Trimming took off 6 bases at V and 7 bases at J, with 8 bases between the two ends. The CDR3 is made up of 11 amino acids. CDR1 and CDR2 (germline): SGHDT, YYEEEE.

In its sample, this clone was seen a few times. V gene TRBV21-1 combines with J gene TRBJ2-7; the DNA was not compared with TRBD1, the D call given in the table. TRBV21-1 is a documented pseudogene. The CDR3 loop spans 15 amino acids. The CDR3 loop is CASRAPGQAVYEQYF. The CDR3 DNA sequence: TGTGCCAGCAGGGCGCCGGGACAGGCTGTCTACGAGCAGTACTTC.

The V call is TRBV4-2, the J call TRBJ1-2; 8 bases align to TRBD1. V lost 2 bases and J lost 4; bases outside the gene matches: 6. The CDR3 extends over 15 amino acids. Germline V CDR1 and CDR2: LGHNA, YNFKEQ. The CDR3 spells CASSQPDRGGYGYTF. The CDR3 bases are TGTGCCAGCAGCCAACCCGACAGGGGTGGCTATGGCTACACCTTC.

This chain uses TRBV28 with TRBJ2-1; 8 bases agree with TRBD1. V was pared by 5 bases and J by 5 bases, with 17 bases of the junction left unmatched. The V gene's germline CDR1 is MDHEN and CDR2 SYDVKM. The CDR3 covers 18 residues. The CDR3 is CASSPVLYDRGGNNEQFF. Written as DNA, the CDR3 is TGTGCCAGCAGTCCGGTCCTATACGACAGGGGAGGAAACAATGAGCAGTTCTTC.

This chain joins TRBV27 and TRBJ2-3; 8 nucleotides agree with TRBD1. Germline loops: CDR1 MNHEY, CDR2 SMNVEV (reference sequence). CDR3 length: 15 residues. Losses at the gene ends were 2 bases for V and 1 base for J; bases not matched to a gene: 2. CDR3 protein: CASSLPGQGTDTQYF. The CDR3 DNA reads TGTGCCAGCAGTTTACCGGGACAGGGCACAGATACGCAGTATTTT.

This clone was observed a single time. The J gene is TRBJ1-4, the V gene TRBV4-1, with 10 bases lining up with TRBD1. The CDR3 runs to 20 residues. Germline CDR1 reads MGHRA; CDR2 reads YSYEKL. V shed 4 bases, J shed 4 bases, and the junction held 18 bases outside the gene matches. The chain's CDR3 is CASSPYSTTGGFAVNEKLFF. As DNA, the CDR3 is TGCGCCAGCAGCCCCTATAGTACGACAGGGGGCTTTGCCGTTAATGAAAAACTGTTTTTT.

The rearrangement joins TRBV30 to TRBJ2-5; 9 nucleotides line up with TRBD1. The CDR3 extends over 14 amino acids. V was pared by 3 bases and J by 6 bases, with 8 bases of the junction left unmatched. CDR1 is GTSNPN and CDR2 is SVGIG in the germline V gene (reference sequence). CDR3 sequence (DNA): TGTGCCTGGAGACGACAGGGGGGCCCCAAGACCCAGTACTTC. This gives the protein CAWRRQGGPKTQYF.

The J gene is TRBJ2-7, the V gene TRBV13; 15 bases agree with TRBD2. The CDR3 is 17 residues long. The V gene end was trimmed by 5 bases and the J gene end by 0 bases; junction bases not matched to a gene: 5. Germline values: CDR1 PRHDT, CDR2 FYEKMQ (reference sequence). The CDR3 DNA follows: TGTGCCAGCAGCCCCGGGACTAGCGGGAGGAACTCCTACGAGCAGTACGTC. Its translation: CASSPGTSGRNSYEQYV.

This chain joins TRBV7-9 and TRBJ2-3; TRBD1 aligns across 9 bases. J gave up 4 bases and V 6 bases, and 5 bases lay outside the gene matches. Looked up from germline, CDR1 is SEHNR and CDR2 is FQNEAQ (reference sequence). This CDR3 comprises 14 residues. The DNA of the CDR3 is TGTGCCAGCAGATTCAACAGGGGGCCAGATACGCAGTATTTT. The encoded protein is CASRFNRGPDTQYF.

The gene calls are TRBV29-1 and TRBJ1-2, with a possible D match to TRBD1 (5 bases). Germline-derived CDR1 and CDR2 are SQVTM and ANQGSEA. The CDR3 spans 13 residues. The CDR3 coding sequence is TGCAGTGTTCTCGGGCAGGGCTTTTATGGCTACACCTTC. This codes for CSVLGQGFYGYTF.

V usage is TRBV13 and J usage is TRBJ2-7, with TRBD1 identical over 8 bases. This CDR3 comprises 17 residues. Germline assignment: CDR1 PRHDT and CDR2 FYEKMQ (reference sequence). Germline trimming cut 2 bases from V and 1 base from J; bases unmatched to any gene: 10. The CDR3 DNA reads as TGTGCCAGCAGCTTAAGTGGACAGGGCCCCCTTTCCTACGAGCAGTACTTC. Translation: CASSLSGQGPLSYEQYF.

The chain uses TRBV19 and TRBJ2-7; a possible D gene is TRBD1 (6 bases). The CDR3 runs 16 residues. Trimming pared 4 bases from V and 4 bases from J, leaving 20 bases between. Per the germline V gene, CDR1 is LNHDA and CDR2 is SQIVND (reference sequence). The CDR3 spells CASSSRTASGGYEQYF. The CDR3 DNA reads TGTGCCAGTAGTAGCCGGACAGCGAGCGGCGGATACGAGCAGTACTTC.

The V call is TRBV7-9, the J call TRBJ2-7; D is undetermined. CDR1 and CDR2 from the germline V gene are SEHNR and FQNEAQ (reference sequence). V was clipped by 5 bases and J by 7 bases, with 9 bases between them. The CDR3 is made up of 11 amino acids. The CDR3 nucleotides are TGTGCCAGCAGCGCCTTCGGGGAGCAGTACTTC. Translation gives CASSAFGEQYF. Together with reference TRBV7-9 and TRBJ2-7, the CDR3 gives the full variable domain: DTGVSQNPRHKITKRGQNVTFRCDPISEHNRLYWYRQTLGQGPEFLTYFQNEAQLEKSRLLSDRFSAERPKGSFSTLEIQRTEQGDSAMYLCASSAFGEQYFGPGTRLTVT.